A single TCR beta chain is shown here with its context. This specimen belongs to a study of CD8 T cells in Susac syndrome. Trimming cost V 5 bases and J 13 bases, with 12 bases left between them. CDR3 length equals 11 residues. High-throughput TCR beta sequencing covered peripheral CD8+ and CD4+ T cells. TEMRA cells were FACS-enriched, while CD8+ and CD4+ T cells were negatively isolated. Random hexamers were used to reverse transcribe an amount of about 0.45 to 1 ug RNA. Via MiXCR, TCRdb re-called the immunoSEQ multiplex PCR reads, giving one row per CDR3 protein. This sample carries 300,000 to 350,000 distinct CDR3 sequences, about 92% of them seen once, and the ten largest clones take approximately 0.065%.

Material: CD4+ T cells from PBMCs. The gene calls are TRBV12-3 or TRBV12-4 and TRBJ2-1; D remains unclear. The TCR comes from a human donor with multiple sclerosis. CDR3 in DNA: TGTGCCAGCAGTGCCTCTGAGCTACAGTTCTTC. Translation gives CASSASELQFF.